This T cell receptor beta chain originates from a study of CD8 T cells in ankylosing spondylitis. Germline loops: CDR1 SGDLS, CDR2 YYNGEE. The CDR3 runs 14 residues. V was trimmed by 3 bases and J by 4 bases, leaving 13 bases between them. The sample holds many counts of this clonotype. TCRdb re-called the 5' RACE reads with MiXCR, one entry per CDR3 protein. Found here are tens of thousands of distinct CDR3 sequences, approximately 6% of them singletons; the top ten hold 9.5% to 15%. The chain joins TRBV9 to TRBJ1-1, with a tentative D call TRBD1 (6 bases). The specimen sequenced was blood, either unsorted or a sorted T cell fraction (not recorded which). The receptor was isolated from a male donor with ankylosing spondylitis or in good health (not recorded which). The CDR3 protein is CASSAGQPSTEAFF. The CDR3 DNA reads TGTGCCAGCAGCGCAGGACAGCCGAGCACTGAAGCTTTCTTT.